This T cell receptor (beta chain) came from a study of blood T cell repertoires in COVID-19. Study-wide context: The origin of the acute and convalescent COVID-19 samples was the United States, Italy and Spain. The cDNA or gDNA used as material had been derived from T cells, B-cell-depleted T cells, or PBMCs.

This clone was seen a handful of times. The CDR3 extends over 12 amino acids. The germline V gene encodes CDR1 LGHDT and CDR2 YNNKEL (reference sequence). The V and J ends lost 2 bases and 3 bases respectively, with 4 bases between them. In the authors' methods: Using reference gene primer amplification, nucleated cell counts were estimated. TCRdb keeps only in-frame clones here, not all; method: immunoSEQ multiplex PCR. V, J and clone size are taken as reported in that table, and D and trimming were inferred from the DNA itself. This sample has about 100,000 clones, with 70% to 90% found just once. This chain links TRBV3-1 (or the pseudogene TRBV3-2) with TRBJ1-1; D call uncertain. This receptor was identified in a woman aged 55-75 years with acute or convalescent COVID-19. Sequenced input: peripheral blood. The CDR3 loop is CASSQLDTEAFF. The CDR3 DNA reads as TGTGCCAGCAGCCAACTCGACACTGAAGCTTTCTTT.